Each of the 19 T cell receptor beta chains below was sequenced from the same sample in a study of metastatic and nonmetastatic thyroid tumors. TCRdb reprocessed the PCR reads via MiXCR. The sample holds roughly 39,000 clones, roughly half seen once. Treatment of any kind had been given to no patient before thyroid surgery. The sequenced sample was tumor tissue. The source of these receptors is a male donor with papillary thyroid cancer or a benign thyroid nodule (not recorded which). Some clones in this sample may be carry-over from other donors' samples.

The V gene is TRBV7-8, the J gene TRBJ1-6; the D gene is possibly TRBD1 (5 bases). CDR3 length: 14 amino acids. Trimming took off 4 bases at V and 13 bases at J, with 17 bases between the two ends. Per germline, CDR1 SGHVS and CDR2 FQNEAQ. The CDR3, as DNA: TGTGCCAGCAGCTCCACTGAGGGACGGGGGCCCCTCCACTTT. Amino acids: CASSSTEGRGPLHF.

About this clone: The germline gene is not matched at one end of the junction; a read error may be the cause. V and J are TRBV19 and TRBJ1-4, with TRBD1 matching 9 bases. The CDR3 covers 14 residues. CDR1 is LNHDA, CDR2 SQIVND, per germline (reference sequence). CDR3 bases: TGTGCCAGTAGTATCGGGGACAGGGAGGAAAAATTGTTTTTT. Its protein product is CASSIGDREEKLFF.

The genes are TRBV20-1 and TRBJ2-1; TRBD2 agrees at 10 bases. The CDR3 totals 18 residues. The junction had 11 bases not matched to a gene; V was cut back by 3 bases and J by 0 bases. Germline CDR1 and CDR2: DFQATT and SNEGSKA (reference sequence). The CDR3 DNA sequence: TGCAGTGCTAGTCCCCCCCTAGCGGGAGACGTCTCCTACAATGAGCAGTTCTTC. This translates into CSASPPLAGDVSYNEQFF.

In its sample, this clone ranks as medium-sized. The DNA for the CDR3 is TGTGCCAGCAGCCAAGGTACCGGTAACGTACAAGAGACCCAGTACTTC. Translated: CASSQGTGNVQETQYF. The chain links TRBV4-2 to TRBJ2-5; D gene uncertain. Germline lookup yields CDR1 LGHNA and CDR2 YNFKEQ. CDR3 length: 16 residues. The germline V and J ends were trimmed by 1 base and 2 bases, with 14 bases remaining between them.

This clone is categorized as medium-sized (0.01 to 0.1%). The chain's CDR3 is CASSFLQGAIGNTIYF. In nucleotides, the CDR3 is TGTGCCAGCAGCTTTTTACAGGGGGCGATTGGAAACACCATATATTTT. The genes are TRBV7-2 and TRBJ1-3; 9 positions match TRBD1. The CDR3 totals 16 residues. J gave up 3 bases and V 3 bases, and 6 bases lay outside the gene matches. Germline values: CDR1 SGHTA, CDR2 FQGNSA.

The CDR3 loop is CAWSVRGNTDTQYF. For the CDR3, the DNA is TGTGCCTGGAGTGTACGGGGCAACACAGATACGCAGTATTTT. The V call is TRBV30, the J call TRBJ2-3; D could derive from TRBD1 or TRBD2 (5 bases each). V shed 0 bases and J shed 2 bases, with 9 bases lying between them. This CDR3 spans 14 amino acids. Germline loops: CDR1 GTSNPN, CDR2 SVGIG (reference sequence).

The chain links TRBV5-8 to TRBJ1-1; D unresolved. The CDR3 runs to 16 residues. V shed 2 bases and J shed 0 bases, with 14 bases lying between them. Germline loops: CDR1 SGHTS, CDR2 YDEGEE. Here the CDR3 reads CASSFRGVGMNTEAFF. Written as DNA, the CDR3 is TGTGCCAGCAGCTTCCGCGGGGTGGGGATGAACACTGAAGCTTTCTTT.

The V gene is TRBV4-1, the J gene TRBJ1-1; D gene ambiguous. This CDR3 is 14 amino acids long. With 5 bases removed from V and 11 bases from J, the gap between germline ends came to 21 bases. Germline CDR1 is MGHRA and CDR2 is YSYEKL. This CDR3 is CASSSPPAVSEAFF. DNA of the CDR3: TGCGCCAGCAGCTCACCACCAGCAGTCTCCGAGGCTTTCTTT.

There are a few counts of this clone. The chain recombines TRBV24-1 with TRBJ2-1; 10 bases agree with TRBD2. Germline V gene data show CDR1 as KGHDR and CDR2 as SFDVKD. The ends lost 4 bases at V and 3 bases at J; junction bases unmatched: 5. CDR3 length: 16 residues. The CDR3 DNA is TGTGCCACCAGTGACCCACTAGCGGGAAACTACAATGAGCAGTTCTTC. This codes for CATSDPLAGNYNEQFF.

This clone is categorized as medium-sized (0.01 to 0.1%). The V and J genes are TRBV9 and TRBJ2-2, with D perhaps matching TRBD1 or TRBD2 (5 bases each). CDR3 length: 16 amino acids. V lost 0 bases, J lost 3 bases, and 12 bases lay in between. Per the germline V gene, CDR1 is SGDLS and CDR2 is YYNGEE. DNA of the CDR3: TGTGCCAGCAGCGTAGACCCCGGGGCGCACACCGGGGAGCTGTTTTTT. Translating it yields CASSVDPGAHTGELFF.

V and J are TRBV5-6 and TRBJ2-7; either TRBD1 or TRBD2 may supply D (5 bases each). CDR1 is SGHDT, CDR2 YYEEEE, per germline. The V gene lost 0 bases and the J gene lost 3 bases, with 7 bases spanning the gap. This CDR3 is built from 13 residues. For the CDR3, the DNA is TGTGCCAGCAGCTTGGGAGGGGACTACGAGCAGTACTTC. It encodes CASSLGGDYEQYF.

This clone counts as medium-sized. The J gene is TRBJ2-1, the V gene TRBV5-4; 14 bases fit TRBD2. The CDR3 spans 13 residues. Trimming took 4 bases from V and 16 from J; bases not matched to a gene: 7. Germline loops: CDR1 SGHNT, CDR2 YYREEE (reference sequence). CDR3 sequence: CASSAGGLAGAFF. CDR3 nucleotide sequence: TGTGCCAGCAGCGCCGGGGGACTAGCGGGAGCCTTCTTC.

This clone is medium-sized in the sample. The chain has TRBV20-1 and TRBJ2-1; a weak D match, TRBD2 (6 bases). The ends were cut back, 3 bases at V and 10 bases at J, with 22 bases in the middle. Germline V gene sequence: CDR1 DFQATT, CDR2 SNEGSKA (reference sequence). This CDR3 has 15 amino acids. The CDR3 bases are TGCAGTGCTAGTCTTTTCGAGGCGGGAAGGGAGGAGCAGTTCTTC. It encodes CSASLFEAGREEQFF.

V usage is TRBV20-1 and J usage is TRBJ2-7; 8 nucleotides line up with TRBD2. This CDR3 has 14 amino acids. In germline, CDR1 is DFQATT, CDR2 SNEGSKA (reference sequence). Trimming took 2 bases from V and 3 from J; bases not matched to a gene: 6. The CDR3 here is CSARLSGNDYEQYF. CDR3 sequence (DNA): TGCAGTGCTAGACTTAGCGGGAATGACTACGAGCAGTACTTC.

Only a few counts were recorded for this clone. The gene calls are TRBV30 and TRBJ1-2, with D possibly TRBD1 on 5 matching bases. Germline loops: CDR1 GTSNPN, CDR2 SVGIG (reference sequence). This CDR3 is built from 12 residues. Trimming took 1 base from V and 5 from J, leaving 8 bases between them. CDR3 coding DNA: TGTGCCTGGAGTGGTGGGGGGTATGGCTACACCTTC. This sequence encodes CAWSGGGYGYTF.

This clone occurred a few times. V usage is TRBV12-3 or TRBV12-4 and J usage is TRBJ2-1; 13 nucleotides line up with TRBD2. V lost 6 bases and J lost 2; bases outside the gene matches: 1. The CDR3 length is 15 residues. Written as DNA, the CDR3 is TGTGCCAGCAGACTAGCGGGGGGGCCCTACAATGAGCAGTTCTTC. Its protein is CASRLAGGPYNEQFF.

The chain uses TRBV20-1 and TRBJ2-5; 7 bases fit TRBD1. With 3 bases clipped from V and 4 bases from J, the junction kept 8 bases outside the gene matches. Germline assignment: CDR1 DFQATT and CDR2 SNEGSKA (reference sequence). The CDR3 has 14 amino acids. The CDR3 loop is CSARGTPGGETQYF. DNA of the CDR3: TGCAGTGCTAGGGGGACCCCAGGGGGAGAGACCCAGTACTTC.

In its sample, this clone was seen a few times. This rearrangement joins TRBV6-1 to TRBJ1-5; TRBD1 aligns across 7 bases. Germline CDR1 reads MNHNS; CDR2 reads SASEGT. J gave up 1 base and V 6 bases, and 6 bases lay outside the gene matches. The length of the CDR3 is 15 residues. The CDR3 nucleotides read TGTGCCAGCAGAGCCGACAGGGCCAGCAATCAGCCCCAGCATTTT. Amino acids: CASRADRASNQPQHF.

The chain couples TRBV5-1 to TRBJ2-7; no clear D. Trimming took 2 bases from V and 5 from J, leaving 20 bases between them. The CDR3 loop spans 16 amino acids. The V gene's germline CDR1 is SGHRS and CDR2 YFSETQ. The DNA for the CDR3 is TGCGCCAGCAGCTTCAGAGTGCTTTCAGAATCCCACGAGCAGTACTTC. It yields the protein CASSFRVLSESHEQYF.